Described below is a single TCR beta chain sequence and its context. Its antigen is currently not known. No much larger clone is present one base from it, and per-base qualities are unavailable. PBMCs were isolated by Ficoll-Paque density gradient centrifugation. CDR1 and CDR2, looked up from the germline V gene (reference sequence), are SEHNR and FQNEAQ. The CDR3 runs 12 amino acids, cysteine and phenylalanine included. This entry keeps only the CDR3 DNA: 36 bases, framed from base 1. V is pared back by 5 bases and J by 13 bases, with 17 bases lying between the germline termini. TCRdb names Illumina NovaSeq 6000 as the instrument used. TCRalpha and TCRbeta cDNA libraries were constructed by 5'RACE with constant-segment primers, with sample barcodes and unique molecular identifiers being introduced. Trizol reagent was used to extract RNA from every sample. The libraries were amplified in two PCR steps, and the second step added a second sample barcode and Illumina TruSeq adapters. The libraries were sequenced on an Illumina NovaSeq using 2 x 150 bp paired-end reads. The original methods were these. Demultiplexing of reads and collapsing into UMI-guided consensus sequences were performed with migec v1.2.7. Using mixcr v2.1.11, UMI consensuses were aligned to TRA and TRB V and J templates and then assembled into clonotypes. Clonotypes were classified as expanded or contracted when called significant by both edgeR and NoisET, with noise models trained on biological replicates. edgeR calls used a false discovery rate-adjusted p below 0.01 and a log2 fold-change threshold of 1. As an exploratory analysis of dynamics, max-normalized trajectories of the 1000 most abundant clonotypes were examined with PCA combined with hierarchical clustering. Each responding clone was given a CD4 or CD8 phenotype based on the CD4+ and CD8+ repertoires, which had been sequenced separately. The public reads were reanalyzed by TCRdb: fastp trimming at Q25, MiXCR alignment, in-frame beta chains only. A single entry per CDR3 protein holds the most common genes and DNA from its merged rows. None of the V and J calls come from the authors' own analysis; TCRdb made them. The sample includes 250,000 to 350,000 distinct CDR3 sequences, with 15% to 20% observed a single time. The ten largest account for around 21% of the sample.

The data originate from a study of T-cell memory formation after mild COVID-19 (dated by TCRdb to the early 2020s). As for the study more broadly: TCR sequence clusters from the two donors were largely donor specific. In a couple of donors, T-cell clones that expanded and contracted after mild COVID-19 were tracked by sequencing TCRalpha and TCRbeta repertoires over time. The cohort comprised two young, previously healthy adult volunteers, one female and one male.

Overall study outcomes, separate from this receptor: SARS-CoV-2 specificity of the second-wave clones peaking on day 37 was not confirmed. The study included only a couple of mild cases, and larger cohorts that include severe cases with pre-infection samples were judged to be necessary. Contracting CD4+ clones were located mainly in the CM and EM memory subsets, whereas CD8+ clones were found to be enriched in EMRA. The detection of some responding clones in pre-infection memory suggests that pre-existing cross-reactive memory T cells joined the SARS-CoV-2 response. Clones contracting from day 15 to 85 had balanced CD4/CD8 phenotypes, while a second wave expanding from day 15 to 37 was biased towards CD4+.

The source of this sequence is a man between 18 and 35 years old who had mild COVID-19 (a few samples of this study predate the infection). The sample titles of this study are shuffled in the database, so cell type and time point are left out; the donor was told from shared clones. The material sequenced was PBMCs or a T cell subset sorted from them (not recorded which). The chain joins TRBV7-9 to TRBJ1-2; the D gene cannot be named for sure. The CDR3 is CASSPRLNRGTF. The DNA sequence is TGTGCCAGCAGCCCCCGGCTGAATCGGGGCACCTTC. The CDR3 plus the reference TRBV7-9 and TRBJ1-2 genes for the other parts give the full variable domain: DTGVSQNPRHKITKRGQNVTFRCDPISEHNRLYWYRQTLGQGPEFLTYFQNEAQLEKSRLLSDRFSAERPKGSFSTLEIQRTEQGDSAMYLCASSPRLNRGTFGSGTRLTVV.